Sequencing of this T cell receptor beta chain was carried out in a study of T cell changes during pregnancy in multiple sclerosis (dated 2019 in TCRdb). For context, the study as a whole: In women with multiple sclerosis, the researchers looked at how the T cell repertoire shifted as pregnancy progressed.

V is clipped by 2 bases and J by 5 bases, and the sequence between their germline boundaries is 13 bases long. CDR3 length: 15 amino acids, cysteine to phenylalanine. Of all the DNA, just the CDR3 is kept, 45 bases in frame from base 1. In the germline V gene, CDR1 corresponds to MNHEY and CDR2 to SVGAGI. The method was the immunoSEQ multiplex PCR assay. TCRdb took over this immuneACCESS table, retaining in-frame rearrangements with V and J assigned. Such tables are incomplete; in checked studies, under half of the missing clones stem from an unresolved V gene, and the remainder is unexplained. Within this sample are fewer than 60,000 clones, with 91% of them counted one time only. The ten most abundant clones make up 10% of the sample. Comments on this clone: Its binding antigen is unknown. No quality values exist for individual bases; no much larger clone is one base distant.

In this chain, TRBV6-5 is recombined with TRBJ1-5, with an unclear D gene assignment. The sequence came from a female donor with multiple sclerosis, enrolled in a pregnancy study. This material consisted of CD8+ T cells from peripheral blood mononuclear cells, taken after pregnancy. CDR3 region: CASSYPGKFHQPQHF. The DNA is TGTGCCAGCAGTTACCCGGGTAAGTTCCATCAGCCCCAGCATTTT.